The entry that follows covers one TCR beta chain sequence. This sample stems from a study of blood T cell repertoires in COVID-19. About the study: From the United States, Italy and Spain came samples of acute and convalescent COVID-19.

Germline CDR1 and CDR2: SGHAT and FQNNGV. Trimming pared 4 bases from V and 2 bases from J, leaving 7 bases between. This CDR3 contains 13 residues. Using immunoSEQ multiplex PCR, the repertoire was profiled, and TCRdb retains in-frame clones only, with some absent. The sample lists under 200,000 clones, roughly 90% occurring once. V gene TRBV11-2 combines with J gene TRBJ2-3, with unresolved D. This TCR was recovered from a man between 45 and 60 years old with acute or convalescent COVID-19. Sequencing was done on a sample of peripheral blood. The CDR3 sequence is CASSSLFTDTQYF. For the CDR3, the DNA is TGTGCCAGCAGCTCCCTCTTCACAGATACGCAGTATTTT.